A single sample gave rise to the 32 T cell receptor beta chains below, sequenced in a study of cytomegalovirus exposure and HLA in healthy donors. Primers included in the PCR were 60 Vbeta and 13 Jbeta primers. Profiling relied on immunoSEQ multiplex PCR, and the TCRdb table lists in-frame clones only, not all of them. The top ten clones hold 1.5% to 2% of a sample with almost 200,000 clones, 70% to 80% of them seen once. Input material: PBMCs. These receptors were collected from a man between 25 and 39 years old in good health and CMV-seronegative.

CDR3 sequence reads: CASSFRWAGVTYEQYF. DNA of the CDR3: TGTGCCAGCAGCTTCCGCTGGGCAGGGGTTACCTACGAGCAGTACTTC. This chain uses TRBV12-1 with TRBJ2-7; TRBD1, as called in the table, went unchecked against the DNA. TRBV12-1 is a listed pseudogene. There are 16 residues in the CDR3.

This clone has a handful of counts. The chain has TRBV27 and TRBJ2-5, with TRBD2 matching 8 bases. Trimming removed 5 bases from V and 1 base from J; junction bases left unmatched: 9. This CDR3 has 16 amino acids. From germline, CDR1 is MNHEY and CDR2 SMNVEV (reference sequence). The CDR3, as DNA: TGTGCCAGCAGTCTCTTGGGTAGCGGGGTCCAAGAGACCCAGTACTTC. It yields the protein CASSLLGSGVQETQYF.

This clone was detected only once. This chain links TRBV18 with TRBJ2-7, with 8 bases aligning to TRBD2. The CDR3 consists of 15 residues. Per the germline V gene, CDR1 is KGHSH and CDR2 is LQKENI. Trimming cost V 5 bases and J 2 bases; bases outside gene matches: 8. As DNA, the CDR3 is TGTGCCAGCTCATCTGCACAGCGGGAGACCTACGAGCAGTACTTC. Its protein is CASSSAQRETYEQYF.

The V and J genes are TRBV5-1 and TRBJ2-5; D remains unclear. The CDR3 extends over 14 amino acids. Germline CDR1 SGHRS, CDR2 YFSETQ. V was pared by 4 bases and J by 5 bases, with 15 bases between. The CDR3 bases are TGCGCCAGCAGCGTGGACCTCTCCGGGGAGACCCAGTACTTC. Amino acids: CASSVDLSGETQYF.

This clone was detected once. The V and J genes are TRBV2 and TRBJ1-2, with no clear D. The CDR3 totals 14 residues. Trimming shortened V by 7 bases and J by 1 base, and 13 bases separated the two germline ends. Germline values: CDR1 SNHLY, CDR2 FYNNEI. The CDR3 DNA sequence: TGTGCCAGCAAAATTCCGAACAGTAACTATGGCTACACCTTC. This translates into CASKIPNSNYGYTF.

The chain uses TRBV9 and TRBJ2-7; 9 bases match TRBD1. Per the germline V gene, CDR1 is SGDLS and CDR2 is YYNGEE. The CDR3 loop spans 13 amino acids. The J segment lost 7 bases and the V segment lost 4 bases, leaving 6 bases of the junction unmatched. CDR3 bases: TGTGCCAGCAGCTCCAGGACAGGGGTTGAGCAGTACTTC. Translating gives CASSSRTGVEQYF.

The CDR3 DNA reads as TGCGCCAGCAGCCTCGGTACAGGGGTGAACACCATATATTTT. It specifies CASSLGTGVNTIYF. J is TRBJ1-3 and V is TRBV4-1, with 7 bases matching TRBD1. V trimming: 4 bases; J trimming: 7 bases; junction bases outside the gene matches: 7. The V gene's germline CDR1 is MGHRA and CDR2 YSYEKL. The CDR3 has 14 residues.

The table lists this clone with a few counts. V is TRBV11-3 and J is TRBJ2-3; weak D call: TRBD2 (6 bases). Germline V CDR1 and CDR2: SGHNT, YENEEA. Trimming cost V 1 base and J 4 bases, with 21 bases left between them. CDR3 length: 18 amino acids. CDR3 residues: CASSLGREQRVVADTQYF. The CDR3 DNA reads TGTGCCAGCAGCTTAGGGCGGGAACAGAGGGTCGTGGCAGATACGCAGTATTTT.

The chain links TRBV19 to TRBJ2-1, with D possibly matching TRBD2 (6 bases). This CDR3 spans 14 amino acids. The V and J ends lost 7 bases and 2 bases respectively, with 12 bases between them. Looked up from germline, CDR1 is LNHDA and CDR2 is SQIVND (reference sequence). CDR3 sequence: CASNLGGPYNEQFF. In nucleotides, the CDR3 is TGTGCCAGTAATTTGGGGGGACCCTACAATGAGCAGTTCTTC.

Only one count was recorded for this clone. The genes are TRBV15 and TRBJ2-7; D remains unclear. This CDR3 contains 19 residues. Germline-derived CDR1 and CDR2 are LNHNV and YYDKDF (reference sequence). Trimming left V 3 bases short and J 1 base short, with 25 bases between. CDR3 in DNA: TGTGCCACCAGCAGGTCCCGGAAAGTAAGTGGAGACCAATCCTACGAGCAGTACTTC. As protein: CATSRSRKVSGDQSYEQYF.

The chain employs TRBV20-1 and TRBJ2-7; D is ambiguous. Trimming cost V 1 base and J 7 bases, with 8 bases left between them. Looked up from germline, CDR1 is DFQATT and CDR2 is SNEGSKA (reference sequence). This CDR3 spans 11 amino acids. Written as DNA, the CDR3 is TGCAGTGCTAGAGGGTTCCGGGAGCAGTACTTC. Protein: CSARGFREQYF.

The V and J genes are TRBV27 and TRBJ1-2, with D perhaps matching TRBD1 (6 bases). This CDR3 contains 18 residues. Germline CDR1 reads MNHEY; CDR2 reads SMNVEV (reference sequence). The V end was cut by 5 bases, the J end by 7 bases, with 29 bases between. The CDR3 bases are TGTGCCAGCAGTGACCTCCTAAGGGGGGGCCCCGGGATGGGTGGCTACACCTTC. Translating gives CASSDLLRGGPGMGGYTF.

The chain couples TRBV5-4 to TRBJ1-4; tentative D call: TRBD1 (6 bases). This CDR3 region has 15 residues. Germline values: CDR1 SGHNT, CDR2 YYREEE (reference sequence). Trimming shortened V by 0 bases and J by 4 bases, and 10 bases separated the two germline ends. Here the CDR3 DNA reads TGTGCCAGCAGCTTGGGCAGGGGCGTTAATGAAAAACTGTTTTTT. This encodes CASSLGRGVNEKLFF.

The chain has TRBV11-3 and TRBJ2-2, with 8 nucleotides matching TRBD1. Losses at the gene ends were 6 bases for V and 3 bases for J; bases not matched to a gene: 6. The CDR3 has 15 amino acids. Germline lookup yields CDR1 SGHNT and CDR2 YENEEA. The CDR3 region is CASRSGGADTGELFF. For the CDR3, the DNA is TGTGCCAGCAGATCAGGGGGCGCGGACACCGGGGAGCTGTTTTTT.

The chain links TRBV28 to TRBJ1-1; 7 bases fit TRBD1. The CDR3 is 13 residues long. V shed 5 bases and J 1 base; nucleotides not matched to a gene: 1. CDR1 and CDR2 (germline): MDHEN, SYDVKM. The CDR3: CASSRQGNTEAFF. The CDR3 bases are TGTGCCAGCAGTCGACAGGGGAACACTGAAGCTTTCTTT.

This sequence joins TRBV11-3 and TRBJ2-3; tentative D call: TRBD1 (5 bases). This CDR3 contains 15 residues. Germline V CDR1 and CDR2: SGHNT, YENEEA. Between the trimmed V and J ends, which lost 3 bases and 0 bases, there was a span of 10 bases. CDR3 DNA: TGTGCCAGCAGCTTCCCAGGGCTAAGCACAGATACGCAGTATTTT. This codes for CASSFPGLSTDTQYF.

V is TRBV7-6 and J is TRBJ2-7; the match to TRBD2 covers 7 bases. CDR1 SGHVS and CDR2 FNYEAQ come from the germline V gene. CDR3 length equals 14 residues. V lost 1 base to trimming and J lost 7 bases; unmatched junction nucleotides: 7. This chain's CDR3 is CASSLEAGAWEQYF. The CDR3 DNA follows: TGTGCCAGCAGCTTAGAGGCGGGAGCCTGGGAGCAGTACTTC. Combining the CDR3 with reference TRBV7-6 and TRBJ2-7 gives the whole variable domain GAGVSQSPRYKVTKRGQDVALRCDPISGHVSLYWYRQALGQGPEFLTYFNYEAQQDKSGLPNDRFSAERPEGSISTLTIQRTEQRDSAMYRCASSLEAGAWEQYFGPGTRLTVT.

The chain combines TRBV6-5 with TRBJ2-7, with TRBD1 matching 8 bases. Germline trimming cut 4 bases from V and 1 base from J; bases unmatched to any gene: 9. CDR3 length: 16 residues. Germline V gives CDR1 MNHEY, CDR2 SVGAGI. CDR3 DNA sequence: TGTGCCAGCAGTTCCCCCGGGACAGGAGTATCCTACGAGCAGTACTTC. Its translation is CASSSPGTGVSYEQYF.

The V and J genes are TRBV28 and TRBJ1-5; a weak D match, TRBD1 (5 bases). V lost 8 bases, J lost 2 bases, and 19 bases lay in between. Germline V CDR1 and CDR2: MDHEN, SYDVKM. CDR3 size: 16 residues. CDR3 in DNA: TGTGCCAGCCGACTTCCGGCAGGGCTAGGCAATCAGCCCCAGCATTTT. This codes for CASRLPAGLGNQPQHF.

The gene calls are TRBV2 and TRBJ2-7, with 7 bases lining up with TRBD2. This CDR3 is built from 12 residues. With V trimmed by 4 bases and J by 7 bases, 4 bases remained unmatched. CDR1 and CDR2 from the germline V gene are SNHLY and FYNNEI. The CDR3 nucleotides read TGTGCCAGCAGTGGGACTAGGCTTGAGCAGTACTTC. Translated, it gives CASSGTRLEQYF.

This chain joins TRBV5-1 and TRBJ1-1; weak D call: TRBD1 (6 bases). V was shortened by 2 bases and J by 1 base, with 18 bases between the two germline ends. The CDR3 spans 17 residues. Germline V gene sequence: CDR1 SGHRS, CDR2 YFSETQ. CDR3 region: CASSFGDRSSENTEAFF. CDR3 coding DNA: TGCGCCAGCAGCTTTGGCGACAGGAGTTCTGAGAACACTGAAGCTTTCTTT.

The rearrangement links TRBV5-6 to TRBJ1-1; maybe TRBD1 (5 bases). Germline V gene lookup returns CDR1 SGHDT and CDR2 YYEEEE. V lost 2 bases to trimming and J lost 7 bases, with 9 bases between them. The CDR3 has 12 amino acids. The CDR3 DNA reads TGTGCCAGCAGCTTCTGGGGCCGTGAAGCTTTCTTT. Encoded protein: CASSFWGREAFF.

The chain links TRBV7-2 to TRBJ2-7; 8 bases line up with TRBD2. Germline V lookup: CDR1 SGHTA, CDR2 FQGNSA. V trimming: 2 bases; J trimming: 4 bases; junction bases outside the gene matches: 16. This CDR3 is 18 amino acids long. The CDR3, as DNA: TGTGCCAGCAGCTTATACGCTAGCGGGCCGGCCCGTTTATACGAGCAGTACTTC. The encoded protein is CASSLYASGPARLYEQYF.

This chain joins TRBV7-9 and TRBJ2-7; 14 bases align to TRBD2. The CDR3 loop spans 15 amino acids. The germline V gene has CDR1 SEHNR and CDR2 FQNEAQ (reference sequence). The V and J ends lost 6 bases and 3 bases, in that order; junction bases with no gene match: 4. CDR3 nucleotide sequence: TGTGCCAGCAGTCCCGGACTAGCGGGAGGCTACGAGCAGTACTTC. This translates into CASSPGLAGGYEQYF. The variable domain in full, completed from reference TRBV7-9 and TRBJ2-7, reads DTGVSQNPRHKITKRGQNVTFRCDPISEHNRLYWYRQTLGQGPEFLTYFQNEAQLEKSRLLSDRFSAERPKGSFSTLEIQRTEQGDSAMYLCASSPGLAGGYEQYFGPGTRLTVT.

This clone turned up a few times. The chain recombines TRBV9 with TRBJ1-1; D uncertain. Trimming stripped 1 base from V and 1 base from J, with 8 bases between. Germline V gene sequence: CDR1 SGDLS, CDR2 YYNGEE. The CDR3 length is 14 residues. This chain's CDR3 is CASSVSQQNTEAFF. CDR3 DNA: TGTGCCAGCAGCGTATCACAGCAGAACACTGAAGCTTTCTTT. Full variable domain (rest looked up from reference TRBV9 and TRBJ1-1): DSGVTQTPKHLITATGQRVTLRCSPRSGDLSVYWYQQSLDQGLQFLIQYYNGEERAKGNILERFSAQQFPDLHSELNLSSLELGDSALYFCASSVSQQNTEAFFGQGTRLTVV.

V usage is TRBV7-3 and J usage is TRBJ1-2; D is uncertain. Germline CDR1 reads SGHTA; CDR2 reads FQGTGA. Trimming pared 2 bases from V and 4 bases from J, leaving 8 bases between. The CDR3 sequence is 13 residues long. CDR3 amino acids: CASSLGPLYGYTF. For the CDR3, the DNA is TGTGCCAGCAGCTTAGGGCCCCTCTATGGCTACACCTTC.

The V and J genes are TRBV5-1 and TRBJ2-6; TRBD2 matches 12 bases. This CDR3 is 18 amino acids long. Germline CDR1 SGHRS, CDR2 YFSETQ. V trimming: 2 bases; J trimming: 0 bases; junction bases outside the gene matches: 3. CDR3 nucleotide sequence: TGCGCCAGCAGCTTCTGGACTAGCGGGGTCTCTGGGGCCAACGTCCTGACTTTC. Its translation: CASSFWTSGVSGANVLTF.

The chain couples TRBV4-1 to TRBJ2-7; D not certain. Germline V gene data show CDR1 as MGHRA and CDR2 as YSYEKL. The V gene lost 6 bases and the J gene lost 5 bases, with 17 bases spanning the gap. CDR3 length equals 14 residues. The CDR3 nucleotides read TGCGCCAGCAGTCCTCCTCGGAGTATCCACGAGCAGTACTTC. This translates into CASSPPRSIHEQYF.

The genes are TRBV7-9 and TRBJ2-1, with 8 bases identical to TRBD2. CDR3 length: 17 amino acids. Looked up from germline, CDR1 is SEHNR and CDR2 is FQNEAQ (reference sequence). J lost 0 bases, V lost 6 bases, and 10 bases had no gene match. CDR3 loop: CASSTRDSGISYNEQFF. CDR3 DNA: TGTGCCAGCAGTACTCGGGATAGCGGGATCTCCTACAATGAGCAGTTCTTC.

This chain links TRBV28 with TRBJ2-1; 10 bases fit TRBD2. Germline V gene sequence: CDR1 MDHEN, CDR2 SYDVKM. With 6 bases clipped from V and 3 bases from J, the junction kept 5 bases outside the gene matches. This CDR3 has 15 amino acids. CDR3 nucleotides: TGTGCCAGCAGCACCGGGACTAGCGACTACAATGAGCAGTTCTTC. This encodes CASSTGTSDYNEQFF.

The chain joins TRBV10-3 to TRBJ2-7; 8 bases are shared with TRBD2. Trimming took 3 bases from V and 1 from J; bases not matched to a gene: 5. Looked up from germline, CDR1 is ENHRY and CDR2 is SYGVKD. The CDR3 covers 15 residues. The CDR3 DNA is TGTGCCATCAGTGATAGTACTAGCGGTTCCTACGAGCAGTACTTC. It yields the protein CAISDSTSGSYEQYF.

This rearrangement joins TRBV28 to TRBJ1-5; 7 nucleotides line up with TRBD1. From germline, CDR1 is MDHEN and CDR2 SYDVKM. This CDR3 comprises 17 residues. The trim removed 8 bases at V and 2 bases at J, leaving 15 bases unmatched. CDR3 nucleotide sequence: TGTGCCAGCGTTAACAGGGGCCGTGCTGTCGGCAATCAGCCCCAGCATTTT. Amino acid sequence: CASVNRGRAVGNQPQHF.